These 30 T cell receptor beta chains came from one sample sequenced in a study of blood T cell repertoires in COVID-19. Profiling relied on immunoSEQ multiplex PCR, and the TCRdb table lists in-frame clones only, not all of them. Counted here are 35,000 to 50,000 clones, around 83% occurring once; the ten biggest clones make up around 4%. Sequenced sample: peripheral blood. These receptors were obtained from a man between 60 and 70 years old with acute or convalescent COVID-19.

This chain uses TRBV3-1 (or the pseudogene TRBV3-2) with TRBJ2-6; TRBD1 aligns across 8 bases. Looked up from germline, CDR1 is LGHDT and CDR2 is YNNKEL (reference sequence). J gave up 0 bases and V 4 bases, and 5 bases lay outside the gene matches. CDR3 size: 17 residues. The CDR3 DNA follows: TGTGCCAGCAGCCCCTTTGGACAGGGCTCTGGGGCCAACGTCCTGACTTTC. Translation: CASSPFGQGSGANVLTF.

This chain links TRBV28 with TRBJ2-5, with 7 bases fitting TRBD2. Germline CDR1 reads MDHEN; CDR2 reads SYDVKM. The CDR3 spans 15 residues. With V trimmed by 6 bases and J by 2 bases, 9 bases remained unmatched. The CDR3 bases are TGTGCCAGCAGCGCCGGAGCTAGCGGACAAGAGACCCAGTACTTC. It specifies CASSAGASGQETQYF.

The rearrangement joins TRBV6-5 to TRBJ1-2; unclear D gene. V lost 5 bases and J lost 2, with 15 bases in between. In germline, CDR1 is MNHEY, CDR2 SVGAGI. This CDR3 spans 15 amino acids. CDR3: CASSQPGSQNYGYTF. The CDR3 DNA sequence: TGTGCCAGCAGTCAACCAGGATCCCAAAACTATGGCTACACCTTC.

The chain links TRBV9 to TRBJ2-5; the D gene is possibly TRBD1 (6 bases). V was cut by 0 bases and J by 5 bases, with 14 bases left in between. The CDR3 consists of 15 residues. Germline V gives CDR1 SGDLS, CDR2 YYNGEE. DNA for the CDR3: TGTGCCAGCAGCGTAGGTATGGGGGCGCCGGAGACCCAGTACTTC. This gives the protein CASSVGMGAPETQYF.

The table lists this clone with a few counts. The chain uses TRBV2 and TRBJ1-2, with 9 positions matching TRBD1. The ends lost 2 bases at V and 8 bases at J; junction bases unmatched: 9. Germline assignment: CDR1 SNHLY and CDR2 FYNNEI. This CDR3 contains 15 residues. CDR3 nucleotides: TGTGCCAGCAGTGAAAGGGGACAGGGTGTCGACGGCTACACCTTC. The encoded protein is CASSERGQGVDGYTF. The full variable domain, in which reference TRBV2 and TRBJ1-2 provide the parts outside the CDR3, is EPEVTQTPSHQVTQMGQEVILRCVPISNHLYFYWYRQILGQKVEFLVSFYNNEISEKSEIFDDQFSVERPDGSNFTLKIRSTKLEDSAMYFCASSERGQGVDGYTFGSGTRLTVV.

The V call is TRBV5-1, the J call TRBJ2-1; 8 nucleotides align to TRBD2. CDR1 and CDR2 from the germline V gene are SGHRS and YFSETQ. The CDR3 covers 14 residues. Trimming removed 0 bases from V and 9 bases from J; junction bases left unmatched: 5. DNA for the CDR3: TGCGCCAGCAGCTTGGCCCTAGCGGGTTCTGAGCAGTTCTTC. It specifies CASSLALAGSEQFF.

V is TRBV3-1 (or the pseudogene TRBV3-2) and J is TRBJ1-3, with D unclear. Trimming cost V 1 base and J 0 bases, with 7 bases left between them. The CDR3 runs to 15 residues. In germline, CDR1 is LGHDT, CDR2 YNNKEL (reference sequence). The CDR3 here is CASSQGANSGNTIYF. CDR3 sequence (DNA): TGTGCCAGCAGCCAAGGAGCGAACTCTGGAAACACCATATATTTT.

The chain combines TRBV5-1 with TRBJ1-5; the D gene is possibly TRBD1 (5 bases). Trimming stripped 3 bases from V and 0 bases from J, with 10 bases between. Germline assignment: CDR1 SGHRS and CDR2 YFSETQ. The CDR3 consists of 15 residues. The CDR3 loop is CASSSGGNSNQPQHF. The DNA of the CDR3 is TGCGCCAGCAGCTCGGGGGGGAATAGCAATCAGCCCCAGCATTTT.

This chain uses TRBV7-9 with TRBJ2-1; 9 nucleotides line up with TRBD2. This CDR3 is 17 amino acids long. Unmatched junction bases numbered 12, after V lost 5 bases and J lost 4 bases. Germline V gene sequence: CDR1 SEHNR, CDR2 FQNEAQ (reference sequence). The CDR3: CASSLKGSGGSYNEQFF. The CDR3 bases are TGTGCCAGCAGCCTGAAGGGTAGCGGGGGCTCGTACAATGAGCAGTTCTTC.

Here the CDR3 DNA reads TGCGCCAGCGTTTCTGGACAGGGCCAGACTGAAGCTTTCTTT. Translation gives CASVSGQGQTEAFF. The chain employs TRBV4-1 and TRBJ1-1; 8 bases fit TRBD1. J was trimmed by 5 bases and V by 8 bases; bases with no gene match: 10. CDR3 length: 14 amino acids. Germline V gene lookup returns CDR1 MGHRA and CDR2 YSYEKL.

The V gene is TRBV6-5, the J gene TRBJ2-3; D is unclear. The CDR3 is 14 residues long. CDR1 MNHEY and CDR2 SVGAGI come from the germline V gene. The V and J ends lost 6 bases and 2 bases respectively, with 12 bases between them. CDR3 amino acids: CASSATWHTDTQYF. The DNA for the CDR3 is TGTGCCAGCAGCGCGACATGGCACACAGATACGCAGTATTTT.

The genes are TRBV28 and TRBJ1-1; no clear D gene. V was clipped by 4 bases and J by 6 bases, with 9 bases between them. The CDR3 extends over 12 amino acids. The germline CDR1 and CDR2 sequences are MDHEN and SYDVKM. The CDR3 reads CASSSFLAEAFF. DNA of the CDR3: TGTGCCAGCAGTTCTTTTCTCGCTGAAGCTTTCTTT.

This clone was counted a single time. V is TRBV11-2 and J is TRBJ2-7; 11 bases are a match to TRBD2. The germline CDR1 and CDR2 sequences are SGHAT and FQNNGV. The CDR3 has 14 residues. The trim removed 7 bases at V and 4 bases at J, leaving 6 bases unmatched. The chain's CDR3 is CASTFTSGSYEQYF. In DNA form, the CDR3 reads TGTGCCAGCACCTTCACTAGCGGGAGTTACGAGCAGTACTTC.

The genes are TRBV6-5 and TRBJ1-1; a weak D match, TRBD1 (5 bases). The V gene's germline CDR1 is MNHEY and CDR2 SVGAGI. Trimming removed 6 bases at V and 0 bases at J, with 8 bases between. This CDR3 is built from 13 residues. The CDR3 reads CASRGTVNTEAFF. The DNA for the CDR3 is TGTGCCAGCAGGGGGACTGTGAACACTGAAGCTTTCTTT.

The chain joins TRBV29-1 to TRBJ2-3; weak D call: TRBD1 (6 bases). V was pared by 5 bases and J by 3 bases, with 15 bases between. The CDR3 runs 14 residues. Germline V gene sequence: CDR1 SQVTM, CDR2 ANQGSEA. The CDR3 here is CSVHLGQPTDTQYF. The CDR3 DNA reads TGCAGCGTTCATCTCGGACAGCCTACAGATACGCAGTATTTT.

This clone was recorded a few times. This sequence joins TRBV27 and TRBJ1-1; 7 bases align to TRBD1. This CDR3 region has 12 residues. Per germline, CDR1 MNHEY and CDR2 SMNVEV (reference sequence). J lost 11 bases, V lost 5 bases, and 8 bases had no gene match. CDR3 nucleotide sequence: TGTGCCAGCAGTCCTTACAGGGGAAGCGCTTTCTTT. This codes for CASSPYRGSAFF.

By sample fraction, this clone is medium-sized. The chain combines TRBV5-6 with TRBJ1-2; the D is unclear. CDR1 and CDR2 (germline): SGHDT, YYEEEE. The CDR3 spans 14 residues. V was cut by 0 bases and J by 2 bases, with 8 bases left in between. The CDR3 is CASSLAQSNYGYTF. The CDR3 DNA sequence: TGTGCCAGCAGCTTGGCGCAGTCGAACTATGGCTACACCTTC.

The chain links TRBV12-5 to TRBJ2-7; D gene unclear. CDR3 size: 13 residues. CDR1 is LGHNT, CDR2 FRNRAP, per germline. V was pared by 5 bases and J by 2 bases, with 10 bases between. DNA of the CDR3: TGTGCTAGTGGTCCCGCCGAGACCTACGAGCAGTACTTC. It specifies CASGPAETYEQYF.

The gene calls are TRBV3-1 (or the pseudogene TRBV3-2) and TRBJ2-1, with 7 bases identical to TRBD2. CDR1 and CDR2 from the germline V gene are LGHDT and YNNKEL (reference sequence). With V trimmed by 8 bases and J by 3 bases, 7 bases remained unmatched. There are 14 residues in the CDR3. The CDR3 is CASVRAGNYNEQFF. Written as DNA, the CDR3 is TGTGCCAGCGTCAGAGCGGGAAACTACAATGAGCAGTTCTTC.

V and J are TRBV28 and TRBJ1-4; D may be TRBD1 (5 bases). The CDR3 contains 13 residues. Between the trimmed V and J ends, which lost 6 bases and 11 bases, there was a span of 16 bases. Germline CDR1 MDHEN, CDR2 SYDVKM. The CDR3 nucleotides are TGTGCCAGCAGCCCTGAGCTCCGGGGGAAACTGTTTTTT. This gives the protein CASSPELRGKLFF. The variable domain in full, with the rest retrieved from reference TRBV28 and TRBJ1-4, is DVKVTQSSRYLVKRTGEKVFLECVQDMDHENMFWYRQDPGLGLRLIYFSYDVKMKEKGDIPEGYSVSREKKERFSLILESASTNQTSMYLCASSPELRGKLFFGSGTQLSVL.

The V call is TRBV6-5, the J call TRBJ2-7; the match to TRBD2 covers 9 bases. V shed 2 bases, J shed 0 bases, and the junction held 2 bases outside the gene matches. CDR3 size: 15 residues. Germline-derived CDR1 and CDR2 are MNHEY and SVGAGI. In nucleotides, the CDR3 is TGTGCCAGCAGTTACAGCGGGGGGTCCTCCTACGAGCAGTACTTC. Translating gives CASSYSGGSSYEQYF.

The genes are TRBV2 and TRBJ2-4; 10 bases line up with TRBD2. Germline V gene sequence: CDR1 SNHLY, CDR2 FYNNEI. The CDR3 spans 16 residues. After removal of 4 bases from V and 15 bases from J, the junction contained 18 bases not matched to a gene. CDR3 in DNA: TGTGCCAGCAGTGCTAGCGGGGGCGCCGGTAATGCCCTTCTGTACTTC. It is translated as CASSASGGAGNALLYF.

CDR3 in DNA: TGTGCCAGCAGCTTTCAAATTGCAGGGTTGGAGACCCAGTACTTC. This sequence encodes CASSFQIAGLETQYF. V usage is TRBV11-2 and J usage is TRBJ2-5, with D tentatively TRBD1 (5 bases). V was clipped by 3 bases and J by 5 bases, with 16 bases between them. CDR1 SGHAT and CDR2 FQNNGV come from the germline V gene. The CDR3 length is 15 residues.

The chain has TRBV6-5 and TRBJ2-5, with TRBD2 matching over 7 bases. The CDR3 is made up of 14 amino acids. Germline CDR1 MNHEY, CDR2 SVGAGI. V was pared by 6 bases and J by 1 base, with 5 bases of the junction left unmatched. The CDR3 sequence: CASSRGLGQETQYF. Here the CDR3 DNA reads TGTGCCAGCAGCCGCGGACTAGGCCAAGAGACCCAGTACTTC.

The CDR3 DNA sequence: TGTGCCAGCAGCCCGGGATCGAATGAGCAGTTCTTC. Translating gives CASSPGSNEQFF. This chain joins TRBV7-2 and TRBJ2-1, with D perhaps matching TRBD2 (5 bases). Germline V gene sequence: CDR1 SGHTA, CDR2 FQGNSA. V lost 5 bases, J lost 7 bases, and 9 bases lay in between. The CDR3 is 12 amino acids.

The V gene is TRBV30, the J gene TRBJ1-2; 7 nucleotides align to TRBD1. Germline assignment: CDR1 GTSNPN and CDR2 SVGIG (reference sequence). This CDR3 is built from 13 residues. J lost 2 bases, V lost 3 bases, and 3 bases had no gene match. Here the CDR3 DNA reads TGTGCCTGGAGCGCAGGGGGAAACTATGGCTACACCTTC. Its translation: CAWSAGGNYGYTF. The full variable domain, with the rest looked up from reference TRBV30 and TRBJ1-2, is SQTIHQWPATLVQPVGSPLSLECTVEGTSNPNLYWYRQAAGRGLQLLFYSVGIGQISSEVPQNLSASRPQDRQFILSSKKLLLSDSGFYLCAWSAGGNYGYTFGSGTRLTVV.

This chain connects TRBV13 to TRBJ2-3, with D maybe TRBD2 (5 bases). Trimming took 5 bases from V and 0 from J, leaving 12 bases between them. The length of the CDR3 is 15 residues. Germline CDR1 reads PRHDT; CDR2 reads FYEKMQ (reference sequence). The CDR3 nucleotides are TGTGCCAGCAGCCACCGGCGGGTCAGCACAGATACGCAGTATTTT. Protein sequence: CASSHRRVSTDTQYF.

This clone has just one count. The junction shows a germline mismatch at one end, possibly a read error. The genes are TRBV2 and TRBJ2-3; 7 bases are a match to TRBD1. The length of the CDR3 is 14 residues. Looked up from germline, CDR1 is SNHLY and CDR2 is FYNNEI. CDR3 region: CASTEQGPGDTQYF. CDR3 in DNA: TGTGCCAGCACTGAACAGGGGCCCGGAGATACGCAGTATTTT.

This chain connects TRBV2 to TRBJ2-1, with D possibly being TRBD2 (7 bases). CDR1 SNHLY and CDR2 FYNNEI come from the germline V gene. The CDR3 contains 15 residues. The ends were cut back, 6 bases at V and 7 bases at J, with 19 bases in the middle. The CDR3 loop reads CASRGIGGPVNEQFF. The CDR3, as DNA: TGTGCCAGCAGGGGGATCGGGGGGCCAGTAAATGAGCAGTTCTTC.

The CDR3 sequence: CASSWAGGYTF. For the CDR3, the DNA is TGTGCCAGCAGCTGGGCAGGGGGCTACACCTTC. This chain links TRBV6-2 or TRBV6-3 with TRBJ1-2, with D tentatively TRBD1 (5 bases). V dropped 6 bases and J dropped 8 bases, with 10 bases sitting between them. This CDR3 is built from 11 residues. CDR1 and CDR2 from the germline V gene are MNHEY and SVGEGT.